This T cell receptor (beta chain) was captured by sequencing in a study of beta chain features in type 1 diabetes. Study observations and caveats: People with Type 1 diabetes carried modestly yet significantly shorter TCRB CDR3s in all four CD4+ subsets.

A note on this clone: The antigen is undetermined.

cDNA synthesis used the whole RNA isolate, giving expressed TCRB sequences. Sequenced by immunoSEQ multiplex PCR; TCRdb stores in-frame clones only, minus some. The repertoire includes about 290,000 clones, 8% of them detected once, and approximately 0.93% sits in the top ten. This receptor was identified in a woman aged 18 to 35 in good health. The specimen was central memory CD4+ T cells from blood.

This CDR3 reads CAWRGTTNTGELFF. The CDR3 coding sequence is TGTGCCTGGAGGGGGACTACCAACACCGGGGAGCTGTTTTTT. The genes are TRBV30 and TRBJ2-2; 7 nucleotides match TRBD2. From germline, CDR1 is GTSNPN and CDR2 SVGIG (reference sequence). The CDR3 length is 14 residues. The trim removed 3 bases at V and 2 bases at J, leaving 3 bases unmatched. Combining the CDR3 with reference TRBV30 and TRBJ2-2 gives the whole variable domain SQTIHQWPATLVQPVGSPLSLECTVEGTSNPNLYWYRQAAGRGLQLLFYSVGIGQISSEVPQNLSASRPQDRQFILSSKKLLLSDSGFYLCAWRGTTNTGELFFGEGSRLTVL.